The TCR beta chain described here comes from a study of T cell repertoires in cytomegalovirus infection. Notes on the study in general: Dominant in the ex vivo response were TCR beta clonotypes restricted by HLA-C and specific for CMV.

This clonotype was seen at least ten times. Its antigen is still unknown. TCRdb redid the calling of the reads with MiXCR, one entry per CDR3 protein. The table includes approximately 130,000 distinct CDR3 sequences, 8.8% detected once. This clonotype originated in a human donor in good health (CMV status not recorded). Some clones in this sample may be carry-over from other donors' samples. The specimen was PBMCs.

The DNA for the CDR3 is TGCGCCAGCAGCCCTTCCCACGGACAGCCCAACTACGAGCAGTACTTC. Its protein is CASSPSHGQPNYEQYF. This chain uses TRBV4-1 with TRBJ2-7; possible D gene TRBD1, 6 bases. The ends were cut back, 4 bases at V and 3 bases at J, with 19 bases in the middle. Germline loops: CDR1 MGHRA, CDR2 YSYEKL. The CDR3 consists of 16 residues.